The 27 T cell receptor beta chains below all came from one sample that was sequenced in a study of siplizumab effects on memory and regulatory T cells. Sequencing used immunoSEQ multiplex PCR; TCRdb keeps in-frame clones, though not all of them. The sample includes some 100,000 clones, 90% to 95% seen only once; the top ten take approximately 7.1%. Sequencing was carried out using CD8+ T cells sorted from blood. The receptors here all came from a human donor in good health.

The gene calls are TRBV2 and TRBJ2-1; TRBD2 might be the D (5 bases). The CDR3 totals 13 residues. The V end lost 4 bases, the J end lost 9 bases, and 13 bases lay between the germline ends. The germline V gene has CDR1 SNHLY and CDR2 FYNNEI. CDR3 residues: CASSAPGDIEQFF. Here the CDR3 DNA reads TGTGCCAGCAGTGCCCCCGGGGATATTGAGCAGTTCTTC.

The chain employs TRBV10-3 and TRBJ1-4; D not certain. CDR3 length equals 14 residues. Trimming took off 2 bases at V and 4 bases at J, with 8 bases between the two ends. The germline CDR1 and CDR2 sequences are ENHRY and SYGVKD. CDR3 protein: CAISESSLNEKLFF. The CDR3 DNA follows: TGTGCCATCAGTGAGAGTAGCCTTAATGAAAAACTGTTTTTT.

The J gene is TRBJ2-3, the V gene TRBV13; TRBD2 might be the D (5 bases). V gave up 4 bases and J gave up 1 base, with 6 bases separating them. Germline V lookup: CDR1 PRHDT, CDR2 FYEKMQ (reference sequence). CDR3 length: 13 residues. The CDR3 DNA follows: TGTGCCAGCAGCTCGAGGGGCACAGATACGCAGTATTTT. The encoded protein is CASSSRGTDTQYF.

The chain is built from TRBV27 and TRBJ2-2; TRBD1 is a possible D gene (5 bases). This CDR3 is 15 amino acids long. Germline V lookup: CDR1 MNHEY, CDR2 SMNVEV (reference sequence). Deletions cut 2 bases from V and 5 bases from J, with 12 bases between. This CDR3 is CASSLGAGWTGELFF. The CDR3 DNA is TGTGCCAGCAGTTTAGGGGCAGGGTGGACCGGGGAGCTGTTTTTT.

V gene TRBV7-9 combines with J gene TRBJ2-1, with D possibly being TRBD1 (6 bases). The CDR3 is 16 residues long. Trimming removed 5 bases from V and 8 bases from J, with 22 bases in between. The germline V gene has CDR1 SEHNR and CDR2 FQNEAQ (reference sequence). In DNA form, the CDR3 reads TGTGCCAGCAGCACTAACAACTACAGGGATCCCGATGAGCAGTTCTTC. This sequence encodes CASSTNNYRDPDEQFF.

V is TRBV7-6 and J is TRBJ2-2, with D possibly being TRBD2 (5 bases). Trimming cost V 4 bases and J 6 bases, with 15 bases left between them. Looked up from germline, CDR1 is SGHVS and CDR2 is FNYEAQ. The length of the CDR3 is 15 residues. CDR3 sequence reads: CASSSRASFAGELFF. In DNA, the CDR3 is TGTGCCAGCAGCTCCCGAGCTAGCTTCGCCGGGGAGCTGTTTTTT.

Here the CDR3 DNA reads TGTGCCAGCAGCGTAGGACCGAGGGGGCGCCCGGATGAGCAGTTCTTC. It codes for CASSVGPRGRPDEQFF. The genes are TRBV9 and TRBJ2-1; 7 bases agree with TRBD1. Germline lookup yields CDR1 SGDLS and CDR2 YYNGEE. The CDR3 is made up of 16 amino acids. Germline trimming cut 0 bases from V and 8 bases from J; bases unmatched to any gene: 11.

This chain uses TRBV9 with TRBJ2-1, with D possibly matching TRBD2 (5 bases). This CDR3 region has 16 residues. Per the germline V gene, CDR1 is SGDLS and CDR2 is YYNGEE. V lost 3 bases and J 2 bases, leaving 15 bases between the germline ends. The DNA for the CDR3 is TGTGCCAGCAGCGGCCCTCCTAGCAGCCCCTACAATGAGCAGTTCTTC. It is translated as CASSGPPSSPYNEQFF.

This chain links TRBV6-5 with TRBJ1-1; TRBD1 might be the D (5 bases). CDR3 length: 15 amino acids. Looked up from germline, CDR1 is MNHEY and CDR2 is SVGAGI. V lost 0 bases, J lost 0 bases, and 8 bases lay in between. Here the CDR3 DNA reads TGTGCCAGCAGTTACTCAGACAGCATGAACACTGAAGCTTTCTTT. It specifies CASSYSDSMNTEAFF.

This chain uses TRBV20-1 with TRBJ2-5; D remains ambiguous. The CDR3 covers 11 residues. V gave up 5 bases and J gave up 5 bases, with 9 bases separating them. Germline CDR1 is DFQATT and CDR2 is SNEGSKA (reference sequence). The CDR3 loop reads CSAQWRETQYF. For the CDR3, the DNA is TGCAGTGCTCAGTGGCGGGAGACCCAGTACTTC.

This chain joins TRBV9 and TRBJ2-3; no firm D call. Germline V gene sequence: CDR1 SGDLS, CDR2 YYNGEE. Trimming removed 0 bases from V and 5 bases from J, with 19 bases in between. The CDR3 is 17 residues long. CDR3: CASSVGGSSPRGDTQYF. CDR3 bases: TGTGCCAGCAGCGTAGGTGGCAGCTCCCCGCGTGGAGATACGCAGTATTTT.

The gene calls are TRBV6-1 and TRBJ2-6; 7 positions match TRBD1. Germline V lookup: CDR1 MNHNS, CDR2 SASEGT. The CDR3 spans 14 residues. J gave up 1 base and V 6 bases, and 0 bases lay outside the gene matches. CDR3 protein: CASRQGSGANVLTF. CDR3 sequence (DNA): TGTGCCAGCAGACAGGGGTCTGGGGCCAACGTCCTGACTTTC.

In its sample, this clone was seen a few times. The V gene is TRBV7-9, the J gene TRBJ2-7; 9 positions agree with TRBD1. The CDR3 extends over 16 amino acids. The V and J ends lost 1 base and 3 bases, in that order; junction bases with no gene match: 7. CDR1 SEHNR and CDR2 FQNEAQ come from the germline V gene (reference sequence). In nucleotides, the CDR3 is TGTGCCAGCAGCTTAGGACAGGGGGAGATTCACTACGAGCAGTACTTC. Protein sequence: CASSLGQGEIHYEQYF. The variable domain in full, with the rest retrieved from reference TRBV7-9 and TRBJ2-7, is DTGVSQNPRHKITKRGQNVTFRCDPISEHNRLYWYRQTLGQGPEFLTYFQNEAQLEKSRLLSDRFSAERPKGSFSTLEIQRTEQGDSAMYLCASSLGQGEIHYEQYFGPGTRLTVT.

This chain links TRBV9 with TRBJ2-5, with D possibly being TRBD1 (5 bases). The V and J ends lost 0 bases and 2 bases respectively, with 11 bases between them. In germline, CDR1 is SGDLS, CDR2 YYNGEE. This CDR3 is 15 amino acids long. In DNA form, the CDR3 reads TGTGCCAGCAGCGTAGAAGGGGATCCACAAGAGACCCAGTACTTC. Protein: CASSVEGDPQETQYF.

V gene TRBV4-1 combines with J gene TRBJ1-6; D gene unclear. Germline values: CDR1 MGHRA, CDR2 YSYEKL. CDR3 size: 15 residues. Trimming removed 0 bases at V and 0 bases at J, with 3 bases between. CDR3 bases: TGCGCCAGCAGCCAAGACAGCTCCTATAATTCACCCCTCCACTTT. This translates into CASSQDSSYNSPLHF.

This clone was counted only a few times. The DNA of the CDR3 is TGTGCCAGCAGCTTAGAAGGAATGAACACTGAAGCTTTCTTT. Translated, it gives CASSLEGMNTEAFF. The chain is built from TRBV7-9 and TRBJ1-1; D is ambiguous. The V end lost 1 base, the J end lost 0 bases, and 6 bases lay between the germline ends. The germline gives CDR1 SEHNR, CDR2 FQNEAQ (reference sequence). The CDR3 totals 14 residues. The entire variable domain, with the rest obtained from reference TRBV7-9 and TRBJ1-1, is as follows: DTGVSQNPRHKITKRGQNVTFRCDPISEHNRLYWYRQTLGQGPEFLTYFQNEAQLEKSRLLSDRFSAERPKGSFSTLEIQRTEQGDSAMYLCASSLEGMNTEAFFGQGTRLTVV.

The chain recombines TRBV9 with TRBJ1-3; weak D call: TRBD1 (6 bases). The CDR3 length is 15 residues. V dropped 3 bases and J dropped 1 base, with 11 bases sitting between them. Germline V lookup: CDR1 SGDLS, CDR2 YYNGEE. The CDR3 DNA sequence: TGTGCCAGCAGCGCCGGGGGCAGTTCTGGAAACACCATATATTTT. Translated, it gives CASSAGGSSGNTIYF.

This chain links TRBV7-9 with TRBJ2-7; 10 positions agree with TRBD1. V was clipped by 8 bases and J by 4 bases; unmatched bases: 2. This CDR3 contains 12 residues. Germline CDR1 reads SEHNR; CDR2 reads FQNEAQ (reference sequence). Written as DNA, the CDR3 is TGTGCCAGCGGGACAGGGGCGTACGAGCAGTACTTC. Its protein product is CASGTGAYEQYF.

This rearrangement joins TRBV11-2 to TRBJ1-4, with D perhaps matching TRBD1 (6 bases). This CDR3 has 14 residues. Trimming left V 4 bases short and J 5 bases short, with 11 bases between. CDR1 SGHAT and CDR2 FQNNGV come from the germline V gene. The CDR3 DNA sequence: TGTGCCAGCAGCTGGACAGAGAGAAATGAAAAACTGTTTTTT. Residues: CASSWTERNEKLFF.

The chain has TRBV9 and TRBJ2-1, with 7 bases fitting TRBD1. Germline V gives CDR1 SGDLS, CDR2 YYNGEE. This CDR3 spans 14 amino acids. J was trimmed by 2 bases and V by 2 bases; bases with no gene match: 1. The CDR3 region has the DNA TGTGCCAGCAGCGTGGGGACAGCCTACAATGAGCAGTTCTTC. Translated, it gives CASSVGTAYNEQFF. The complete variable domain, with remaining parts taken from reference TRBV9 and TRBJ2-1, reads DSGVTQTPKHLITATGQRVTLRCSPRSGDLSVYWYQQSLDQGLQFLIQYYNGEERAKGNILERFSAQQFPDLHSELNLSSLELGDSALYFCASSVGTAYNEQFFGPGTRLTVL.

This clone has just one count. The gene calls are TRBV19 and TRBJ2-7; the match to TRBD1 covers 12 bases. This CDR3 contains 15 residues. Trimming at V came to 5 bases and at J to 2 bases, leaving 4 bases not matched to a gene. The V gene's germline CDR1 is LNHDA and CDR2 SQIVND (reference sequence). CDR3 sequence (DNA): TGTGCCAGTAGTCTGGGACAGGGGGCCGCCTACGAGCAGTACTTC. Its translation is CASSLGQGAAYEQYF. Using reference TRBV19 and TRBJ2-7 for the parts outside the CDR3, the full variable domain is DGGITQSPKYLFRKEGQNVTLSCEQNLNHDAMYWYRQDPGQGLRLIYYSQIVNDFQKGDIAEGYSVSREKKESFPLTVTSAQKNPTAFYLCASSLGQGAAYEQYFGPGTRLTVT.

The CDR3 loop reads CASSTPGTRPFF. CDR3 nucleotides: TGTGCCAGCAGTACACCCGGGACTAGACCCTTCTTC. The V call is TRBV6-5, the J call TRBJ2-1; 8 bases are shared with TRBD2. The CDR3 sequence is 12 residues long. The V segment lost 5 bases and the J segment 16 bases; nucleotides outside the gene matches: 10. Germline V gives CDR1 MNHEY, CDR2 SVGAGI.

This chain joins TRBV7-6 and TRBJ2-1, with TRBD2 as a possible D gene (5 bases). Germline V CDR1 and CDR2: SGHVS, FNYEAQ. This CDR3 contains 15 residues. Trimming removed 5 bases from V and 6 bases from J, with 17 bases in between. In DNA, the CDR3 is TGTGCCAGCAGCCTAGTCAGGACCGGAGGCAATGAGCAGTTCTTC. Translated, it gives CASSLVRTGGNEQFF.

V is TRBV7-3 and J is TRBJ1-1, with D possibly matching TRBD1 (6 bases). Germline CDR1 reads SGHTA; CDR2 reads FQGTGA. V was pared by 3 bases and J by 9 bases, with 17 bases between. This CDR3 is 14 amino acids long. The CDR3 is CASSFGEAGAQAFF. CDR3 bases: TGTGCCAGCAGCTTTGGGGAAGCGGGGGCTCAAGCTTTCTTT. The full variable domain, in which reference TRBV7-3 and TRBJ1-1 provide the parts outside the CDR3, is GAGVSQTPSNKVTEKGKYVELRCDPISGHTALYWYRQSLGQGPEFLIYFQGTGAADDSGLPNDRFFAVRPEGSVSTLKIQRTERGDSAVYLCASSFGEAGAQAFFGQGTRLTVV.

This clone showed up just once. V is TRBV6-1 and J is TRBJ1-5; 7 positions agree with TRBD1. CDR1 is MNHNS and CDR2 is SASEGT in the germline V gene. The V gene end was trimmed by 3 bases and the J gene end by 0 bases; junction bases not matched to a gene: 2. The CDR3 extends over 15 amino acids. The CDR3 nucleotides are TGTGCCAGCAGTGAGGGACAGTATAGCAATCAGCCCCAGCATTTT. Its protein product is CASSEGQYSNQPQHF.

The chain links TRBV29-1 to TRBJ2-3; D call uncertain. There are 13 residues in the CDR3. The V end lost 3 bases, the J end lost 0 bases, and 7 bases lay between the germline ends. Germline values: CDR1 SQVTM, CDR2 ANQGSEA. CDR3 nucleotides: TGCAGCGTTGATGCCCTTAGCACAGATACGCAGTATTTT. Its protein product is CSVDALSTDTQYF.

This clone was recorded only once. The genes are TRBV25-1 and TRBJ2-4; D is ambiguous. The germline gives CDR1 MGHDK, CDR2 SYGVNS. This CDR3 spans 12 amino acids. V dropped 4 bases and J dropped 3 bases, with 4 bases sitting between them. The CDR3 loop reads CASSVGKNIQYF. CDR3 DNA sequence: TGTGCCAGCAGTGTAGGCAAAAACATTCAGTACTTC.